These T cell receptor beta chains were read from a single sample in a study of blood T cells in healthy people across ages. TCRdb reprocessed the 5' RACE reads with MiXCR, giving one entry per CDR3 protein. The sample yields some 1,500,000 distinct CDR3 sequences, 35% to 45% seen once. The specimen was blood. These receptors were collected from a woman aged 18 to 35 in good health. Each CDR3 is given with its conserved first and last residue. Each record gives: J gene, V gene, CDR3 protein.

J gene: TRBJ1-2; V gene: TRBV5-1; CDR3 protein: CASSLSGLGGGGYTF
J gene: TRBJ1-4; V gene: TRBV2; CDR3 protein: CASRREATNEKLFF
J gene: TRBJ2-3; V gene: TRBV12-3/TRBV12-4; CDR3 protein: CASTSRTGGRDTQYF
J gene: TRBJ2-3; V gene: TRBV27; CDR3 protein: CASSSSGPGDTQYF
J gene: TRBJ2-3; V gene: TRBV14; CDR3 protein: CASSQILSDTQYF
J gene: NA; V gene: TRBV18; CDR3 protein: CASSTIPAGETQYF
J gene: TRBJ1-1; V gene: TRBV29-1; CDR3 protein: CSVVGRRDTEAFF
J gene: TRBJ2-3; V gene: TRBV3-1; CDR3 protein: CASSTLAGYTDTQYF
J gene: TRBJ1-1; V gene: TRBV29-1; CDR3 protein: CSAISDMNTEAFF
J gene: TRBJ1-1; V gene: TRBV6-2/TRBV6-3; CDR3 protein: CASSYIGGMECEAFF
J gene: TRBJ2-2; V gene: TRBV4-3; CDR3 protein: CASSQDLGGGNTGELFF
J gene: NA; V gene: TRBV10-3; CDR3 protein: CAISDGAGDYNEQYF
J gene: TRBJ2-7; V gene: TRBV29-1; CDR3 protein: CSVVMDSYSDEQYF
J gene: TRBJ2-6; V gene: TRBV4-3; CDR3 protein: CASSQDHSSGANVLTF
J gene: TRBJ1-6; V gene: TRBV6-6; CDR3 protein: CASRGADYNSPLHF
J gene: TRBJ2-1; V gene: TRBV20-1; CDR3 protein: CSATSQGLALNEQFF
J gene: TRBJ2-1; V gene: TRBV2; CDR3 protein: CASKAGVLYNEQFF
J gene: TRBJ2-1; V gene: TRBV20-1; CDR3 protein: CSARGLTKSYNEQFF
J gene: TRBJ2-1; V gene: TRBV12-3/TRBV12-4; CDR3 protein: CASSLAPSRQPPSNEQFF